The 8 T cell receptor beta chains reported below all come from one sample, sequenced in a study of low-dose radiotherapy and immunotherapy resistance in tumors. Both TCRalpha and TCRbeta chains were reverse transcribed with V-gene-specific primers. For amplifying TCRs, the PCR ran for roughly 20 cycles with Phusion, which was used together with a constant-region primer and the adapter on the V primers. From the reads, TCRdb called clonotypes with MiXCR, one entry per CDR3 protein. This repertoire shows fewer than 90,000 distinct CDR3 sequences, roughly 31% found once; its top ten account for 11%. Time point in this sample: before trial treatment. This sample comprised PBMCs, obtained before treatment. The receptor set was obtained from a female donor with ovarian cancer.

This clonotype was detected ten times or more. The chain carries TRBV3-1 and TRBJ2-1; a possible D gene is TRBD2 (5 bases). The CDR3 extends over 15 amino acids. V was clipped by 0 bases and J by 0 bases, with 6 bases between them. Looked up from germline, CDR1 is LGHDT and CDR2 is YNNKEL (reference sequence). The CDR3, as DNA: TGTGCCAGCAGCCAAGATCGGGGCTCCTACAATGAGCAGTTCTTC. This gives the protein CASSQDRGSYNEQFF.

This clonotype was counted at least ten times. The genes are TRBV5-1 and TRBJ2-5; D may correspond to TRBD1 or TRBD2 (5 bases each). This CDR3 comprises 15 residues. The V end was cut by 4 bases, the J end by 4 bases, with 17 bases between. CDR1 and CDR2 from the germline V gene are SGHRS and YFSETQ. The CDR3: CASSTAGSGGETQYF. The CDR3 nucleotides read TGCGCCAGCAGCACCGCAGGGAGCGGAGGAGAGACCCAGTACTTC.

In its sample, this clonotype was seen many times. This chain uses TRBV29-1 with TRBJ1-1; the D gene is possibly TRBD1 (5 bases). CDR3 length equals 14 residues. The germline V and J ends were trimmed by 3 bases and 1 base, with 12 bases remaining between them. Germline-derived CDR1 and CDR2 are SQVTM and ANQGSEA. CDR3 residues: CSVEDGGANTEAFF. Written as DNA, the CDR3 is TGCAGCGTTGAGGATGGGGGAGCGAACACTGAAGCTTTCTTT. Full variable domain (rest looked up from reference TRBV29-1 and TRBJ1-1): SAVISQKPSRDICQRGTSLTIQCQVDSQVTMMFWYRQQPGQSLTLIATANQGSEATYESGFVIDKFPISRPNLTFSTLTVSNMSPEDSSIYLCSVEDGGANTEAFFGQGTRLTVV.

This clonotype was seen only once. The genes are TRBV7-2 and TRBJ2-4; no clear D gene. The CDR3 consists of 14 residues. Germline V gene data show CDR1 as SGHTA and CDR2 as FQGNSA. Trimming removed 5 bases at V and 0 bases at J, with 8 bases between. The CDR3 bases are TGTGCCAGCAGCCCCGATGGAGCCAAAAACATTCAGTACTTC. Protein sequence: CASSPDGAKNIQYF.

There are many counts of this clonotype. The chain carries TRBV4-1 and TRBJ1-1, with 10 bases that match TRBD1. Germline CDR1 MGHRA, CDR2 YSYEKL. This CDR3 has 14 residues. J lost 5 bases, V lost 5 bases, and 5 bases had no gene match. CDR3: CASSTRTGGTEAFF. CDR3 coding DNA: TGCGCCAGCAGCACCCGGACAGGGGGGACTGAAGCTTTCTTT.

This clonotype was observed many times. The V gene is TRBV19, the J gene TRBJ1-2; TRBD1 agrees at 8 bases. V lost 7 bases to trimming and J lost 7 bases; unmatched junction nucleotides: 5. Germline V gene lookup returns CDR1 LNHDA and CDR2 SQIVND (reference sequence). The CDR3 consists of 12 residues. The CDR3 reads CASKGQERGYTF. The CDR3 DNA is TGTGCCAGTAAGGGACAGGAGCGTGGCTACACCTTC.

With regard to this clonotype: With only one base between it and a far larger clone, this is likely a read error. This sequence joins TRBV18 and TRBJ2-7; 15 bases are shared with TRBD2. The CDR3 is 18 residues long. The germline V gene encodes CDR1 KGHSH and CDR2 LQKENI. Trimming cost V 0 bases and J 7 bases; bases outside gene matches: 10. CDR3 bases: TGTGCCAGCTCACCACCGGGACTAGCGGGAGGCTCCTACAATGAGCAGTACTTC. Its protein product is CASSPPGLAGGSYNEQYF.

This clonotype was observed many times. The rearrangement links TRBV7-2 to TRBJ2-3; D may be TRBD1 (6 bases). The CDR3 contains 15 residues. Germline CDR1 reads SGHTA; CDR2 reads FQGNSA. The germline V and J ends were trimmed by 4 bases and 5 bases, with 16 bases remaining between them. The CDR3 loop reads CASSSYHRVEDTQYF. The CDR3 bases are TGTGCCAGCAGCTCGTACCACAGGGTTGAAGATACGCAGTATTTT. The complete variable domain, with remaining parts taken from reference TRBV7-2 and TRBJ2-3, reads GAGVSQSPSNKVTEKGKDVELRCDPISGHTALYWYRQSLGQGLEFLIYFQGNSAPDKSGLPSDRFSAERTGGSVSTLTIQRTQQEDSAVYLCASSSYHRVEDTQYFGPGTRLTVL.